The clone carrying this TCR beta chain has more than one count but fewer than ten. Its antigen is currently unknown. A much more abundant neighbour one base away suggests this may be a read error. CDR3 regions of TCR beta were amplified from RNA transcripts. RT-PCR was first run with HTBI primers, then multiplex PCR in a second round. MiXCR, applied by TCRdb to the multiplex PCR reads, yields one record per CDR3 protein. The table includes about 660,000 distinct CDR3 sequences, more than 40% detected once. The source of the sample is a study of Graves' ophthalmopathy and Graves' hyperthyroidism. The CDR3 has 14 residues. In germline, CDR1 is SGHNT, CDR2 YYREEE (reference sequence). Overall study findings and caveats: Separation of ophthalmopathy from stable hyperthyroidism was achieved by a 13-signature model, at around 90% sensitivity and just over 80% specificity.

The sample taken for sequencing was peripheral blood. This receptor was identified in an adult man with Graves' ophthalmopathy. The V call is TRBV5-4, the J call TRBJ2-6; TRBD1 matches 7 bases. The CDR3 spells CAGSFRGGANVLTF. DNA of the CDR3: TGTGCCGGCAGCTTCAGGGGGGGGGCCAACGTCCTGACTTTC.